The next 23 T cell receptor beta chains were all read from a single sample in a study of T cells after yellow fever vaccination. TCRdb reprocessed the 5' RACE reads with MiXCR, giving one entry per CDR3 protein. The sample yields approximately 150,000 distinct CDR3 sequences, less than 9.5% seen once. This specimen was CD4+ T cells sorted from PBMCs, taken 5 days after the yellow fever booster vaccination. Every receptor here comes from a young man who received the YFV17D yellow fever vaccine.

This clonotype was counted many times. The chain combines TRBV9 with TRBJ2-1; D is unresolved. The CDR3 sequence is 15 residues long. Germline assignment: CDR1 SGDLS and CDR2 YYNGEE. The V end lost 0 bases, the J end lost 0 bases, and 7 bases lay between the germline ends. The CDR3 is CASSVDGPSYNEQFF. For the CDR3, the DNA is TGTGCCAGCAGCGTAGACGGGCCCTCCTACAATGAGCAGTTCTTC.

This clonotype has at least ten counts. The chain employs TRBV7-2 and TRBJ2-7; no definite D call. There are 13 residues in the CDR3. CDR1 SGHTA and CDR2 FQGNSA come from the germline V gene. V lost 1 base and J lost 7, with 11 bases in between. CDR3 amino acids: CASSLVLTFEQYF. Here the CDR3 DNA reads TGTGCCAGCAGCTTAGTATTGACTTTTGAGCAGTACTTC.

This clonotype occurred once. The chain has TRBV6-5 and TRBJ2-7; 9 bases agree with TRBD2. The V segment lost 2 bases and the J segment 2 bases; nucleotides outside the gene matches: 7. This CDR3 region has 16 residues. Germline V gene sequence: CDR1 MNHEY, CDR2 SVGAGI. DNA for the CDR3: TGTGCCAGCAGTTACGGGGCTAGCGGGAAGACCTACGAGCAGTACTTC. Amino acids: CASSYGASGKTYEQYF.

The table lists this clonotype with a few counts. The rearrangement links TRBV19 to TRBJ2-2; the match to TRBD1 covers 8 bases. The CDR3 runs to 14 residues. Germline CDR1 and CDR2: LNHDA and SQIVND (reference sequence). V lost 5 bases to trimming and J lost 4 bases; unmatched junction nucleotides: 3. DNA of the CDR3: TGTGCCAGTAGTCGGACAGGGTTCACCGGGGAGCTGTTTTTT. It translates to CASSRTGFTGELFF.

This clonotype was seen more than once but under ten times. Here the CDR3 reads CASSLDGQRNTEAFF. In DNA form, the CDR3 reads TGTGCCAGCAGCTTAGACGGACAACGGAACACTGAAGCTTTCTTT. The genes are TRBV7-9 and TRBJ1-1; D possibly corresponds to TRBD1 (5 bases). Germline lookup yields CDR1 SEHNR and CDR2 FQNEAQ (reference sequence). The CDR3 has 15 residues. V lost 1 base to trimming and J lost 1 base, with 10 bases between them.

This clonotype was counted at least ten times. CDR3: CASSYLGLAGGRRAQYF. The CDR3 DNA sequence: TGTGCCAGCAGTTACCTTGGACTAGCGGGAGGCCGAAGGGCCCAGTACTTC. The V and J genes are TRBV6-5 and TRBJ2-5; 14 bases are a match to TRBD2. From germline, CDR1 is MNHEY and CDR2 SVGAGI. The J segment lost 9 bases and the V segment lost 2 bases, leaving 11 bases of the junction unmatched. This CDR3 is 17 amino acids long.

This clonotype was picked up many times. The chain employs TRBV6-6 and TRBJ2-5; TRBD2 matches at 7 bases. This CDR3 region has 13 residues. The germline V gene has CDR1 MNHNY and CDR2 SVGAGI (reference sequence). J was trimmed by 4 bases and V by 2 bases; bases with no gene match: 1. The CDR3 DNA reads TGTGCCAGCAGTTACGGGGAGGGAGAGACCCAGTACTTC. Translation: CASSYGEGETQYF.

This clonotype was seen at least ten times. This chain joins TRBV20-1 and TRBJ2-1; perhaps D is TRBD1 or TRBD2 (5 bases each). The V gene's germline CDR1 is DFQATT and CDR2 SNEGSKA (reference sequence). Trimming left V 6 bases short and J 0 bases short, with 12 bases between. This CDR3 has 14 residues. The DNA of the CDR3 is TGCAGTGCCCTTCCGAGGGGCTCCTACAATGAGCAGTTCTTC. As protein: CSALPRGSYNEQFF.

This clonotype has at least ten counts. The chain carries TRBV5-1 and TRBJ2-7; maybe TRBD2 (6 bases). The CDR3 has 14 residues. Germline loops: CDR1 SGHRS, CDR2 YFSETQ. Trimming took 0 bases from V and 3 from J, leaving 10 bases between them. CDR3 residues: CASSLAGGDYEQYF. CDR3 bases: TGCGCCAGCAGCTTGGCCGGGGGTGACTACGAGCAGTACTTC.

This clonotype was detected ten times or more. J is TRBJ2-2 and V is TRBV19; D not resolved. Trimming pared 7 bases from V and 3 bases from J, leaving 3 bases between. Germline V CDR1 and CDR2: LNHDA, SQIVND (reference sequence). This CDR3 region has 11 residues. In DNA, the CDR3 is TGTGCCAGTACCGACACCGGGGAGCTGTTTTTT. It yields the protein CASTDTGELFF.

On this clonotype itself: This clone may be a read error of a much larger clone one base away. The gene calls are TRBV18 and TRBJ2-1; 7 bases align to TRBD2. V was pared by 3 bases and J by 0 bases, with 5 bases of the junction left unmatched. The CDR3 has 16 residues. CDR1 is KGHSH and CDR2 is LQKENI in the germline V gene. The CDR3 nucleotides read TGTGCCAGCTCACCGGGGACTACGAGCTCCTACAATGAGCAGTTCTTC. Encoded protein: CASSPGTTSSYNEQFF.

The CDR3 DNA reads as TGTGCCATCAGTGAGCTGGGACAGGGAACCTACGAGCAGTACTTC. Translating it yields CAISELGQGTYEQYF. This chain links TRBV10-3 with TRBJ2-7; TRBD1 aligns across 9 bases. Germline V gene data show CDR1 as ENHRY and CDR2 as SYGVKD. Trimming at V came to 2 bases and at J to 2 bases, leaving 4 bases not matched to a gene. The CDR3 consists of 15 residues.

This clonotype was seen repeatedly, ten times or more. This chain links TRBV5-4 with TRBJ2-5; 10 nucleotides align to TRBD2. The CDR3 totals 14 residues. The ends lost 4 bases at V and 3 bases at J; junction bases unmatched: 3. Germline V lookup: CDR1 SGHNT, CDR2 YYREEE (reference sequence). CDR3 nucleotides: TGTGCCAGCAGCCCAGGACTAGCGGAAGAGACCCAGTACTTC. It specifies CASSPGLAEETQYF.

This clonotype was observed at least ten times. The chain is built from TRBV30 and TRBJ2-2; D remains ambiguous. The V and J ends lost 0 bases and 7 bases respectively, with 9 bases between them. The CDR3 sequence is 13 residues long. CDR1 is GTSNPN, CDR2 SVGIG, per germline (reference sequence). The CDR3 protein is CAWSVLQNGELFF. Written as DNA, the CDR3 is TGTGCCTGGAGTGTATTGCAGAACGGGGAGCTGTTTTTT.

This clonotype was observed many times. V usage is TRBV7-9 and J usage is TRBJ2-1, with a possible D match to TRBD2 (5 bases). The V end lost 3 bases, the J end lost 0 bases, and 9 bases lay between the germline ends. The CDR3 spans 15 residues. Germline-derived CDR1 and CDR2 are SEHNR and FQNEAQ (reference sequence). The CDR3 nucleotides are TGTGCCAGCAGCTTCCGGGAACCCTCCTACAATGAGCAGTTCTTC. Amino acid sequence: CASSFREPSYNEQFF. Full variable domain (rest looked up from reference TRBV7-9 and TRBJ2-1): DTGVSQNPRHKITKRGQNVTFRCDPISEHNRLYWYRQTLGQGPEFLTYFQNEAQLEKSRLLSDRFSAERPKGSFSTLEIQRTEQGDSAMYLCASSFREPSYNEQFFGPGTRLTVL.

Remarks on this clonotype: A much larger clone sits a single nucleotide away, making a read error possible. The rearrangement links TRBV20-1 to TRBJ2-3; unclear D gene. Germline V lookup: CDR1 DFQATT, CDR2 SNEGSKA (reference sequence). The CDR3 covers 14 residues. Here the CDR3 DNA reads TGCAGTGTGGCGGCGCCACTGGGCACAGATGCGCAGTATTTT. It encodes CSVAAPLGTDAQYF.

This clonotype has a count of ten or more. This sequence joins TRBV7-2 and TRBJ2-2, with D maybe TRBD2 (5 bases). The CDR3 is made up of 15 amino acids. The ends were cut back, 4 bases at V and 4 bases at J, with 13 bases in the middle. Germline CDR1 reads SGHTA; CDR2 reads FQGNSA. The CDR3 DNA reads TGTGCCAGCAGCTCCCGGGGAGCGGCCACCGGGGAGCTGTTTTTT. It specifies CASSSRGAATGELFF.

This clonotype was counted many times. The rearrangement links TRBV4-2 to TRBJ2-7; tentatively, D is TRBD1 (5 bases). Germline values: CDR1 LGHNA, CDR2 YNFKEQ. V was pared by 0 bases and J by 6 bases, with 15 bases between. This CDR3 has 15 amino acids. The CDR3 sequence is CASSQDGAGLAEQYF. DNA for the CDR3: TGTGCCAGCAGCCAAGATGGGGCAGGGCTGGCCGAGCAGTACTTC.

Comment on this clonotype: A much larger clone sits a single nucleotide away, making a read error possible. This chain joins TRBV19 and TRBJ2-6, with D uncertain. Per the germline V gene, CDR1 is LNHDA and CDR2 is SQIVND (reference sequence). The CDR3 has 14 amino acids. V lost 7 bases, J lost 3 bases, and 10 bases lay in between. The CDR3 sequence is CASTRAYGANVLTF. The CDR3, as DNA: TGTGCCAGTACTCGGGCGTATGGGGCCAACGTCCTGACTTTC.

The sample holds many counts of this clonotype. This chain joins TRBV5-1 and TRBJ2-5; 10 positions match TRBD2. The germline gives CDR1 SGHRS, CDR2 YFSETQ. The CDR3 has 15 residues. With 2 bases clipped from V and 4 bases from J, the junction kept 5 bases outside the gene matches. CDR3 nucleotides: TGCGCCAGCAGCTTTTCGCTAGCGGGAGTAGAGACCCAGTACTTC. This gives the protein CASSFSLAGVETQYF.

The sample holds many counts of this clonotype. V usage is TRBV7-8 and J usage is TRBJ2-5; 9 bases map to TRBD1. V trimming: 3 bases; J trimming: 4 bases; junction bases outside the gene matches: 3. The germline gives CDR1 SGHVS, CDR2 FQNEAQ. The CDR3 spans 14 residues. Written as DNA, the CDR3 is TGTGCCAGCAGCTTTGGGGACAGGGTAGAGACCCAGTACTTC. Translation gives CASSFGDRVETQYF.

This clonotype was counted between two and nine times. A junction end diverges from the germline sequence, so it may reflect a read error. The chain uses TRBV7-3 and TRBJ2-2, with D perhaps TRBD2 (6 bases). The CDR3 is 18 amino acids. Per germline, CDR1 SGHTA and CDR2 FQGTGA. CDR3 in amino acids: CACSLLPPGTPAGGELFF. The DNA for the CDR3 is TGTGCCTGCAGTTTACTCCCACCCGGGACCCCCGCGGGAGGGGAGCTGTTTTTT.

This clonotype was recorded many times. The chain couples TRBV11-2 to TRBJ2-7; D gene ambiguous. Trimming left V 4 bases short and J 2 bases short, with 0 bases between. The CDR3 runs to 10 residues. Germline V gives CDR1 SGHAT, CDR2 FQNNGV. This chain's CDR3 is CASSSYEQYF. CDR3 coding DNA: TGTGCCAGCAGCTCCTACGAGCAGTACTTC.